The 4 T cell receptor beta chains below all came from one sample that was sequenced in a study of T cell changes during pregnancy in multiple sclerosis. Profiling relied on immunoSEQ multiplex PCR, and the TCRdb table lists in-frame clones only, not all of them. There are about 44,000 clones in the sample; roughly 92% occur only once, and approximately 0.62% lies in the top ten. The source was CD4+ T cells from peripheral blood mononuclear cells, collected in the first trimester of pregnancy. The source is a female donor with multiple sclerosis, enrolled in a pregnancy study.

The genes are TRBV6-1 and TRBJ1-1; 12 bases agree with TRBD1. CDR3 size: 15 residues. Trimming took 4 bases from V and 1 from J; bases not matched to a gene: 1. The germline CDR1 and CDR2 sequences are MNHNS and SASEGT. In DNA form, the CDR3 reads TGTGCCAGCAGTGCGGGACAGGGGGCGAACACTGAAGCTTTCTTT. Protein: CASSAGQGANTEAFF.

This clone came up once. The chain recombines TRBV28 with TRBJ1-4; possibly TRBD1 for D (6 bases). Germline V gene lookup returns CDR1 MDHEN and CDR2 SYDVKM. V gave up 4 bases and J gave up 8 bases, with 17 bases separating them. This CDR3 region has 15 residues. The CDR3 loop is CASSSSGERWEKLFF. The CDR3 nucleotides are TGTGCCAGCAGTTCCTCAGGGGAACGGTGGGAAAAACTGTTTTTT.

Only one count was recorded for this clone. This chain uses TRBV5-1 with TRBJ2-1, with 10 bases identical to TRBD2. From germline, CDR1 is SGHRS and CDR2 YFSETQ. J gave up 8 bases and V 0 bases, and 8 bases lay outside the gene matches. The length of the CDR3 is 16 residues. CDR3 residues: CASSLGAGGPWDEQFF. In DNA form, the CDR3 reads TGCGCCAGCAGCTTGGGAGCGGGAGGGCCTTGGGATGAGCAGTTCTTC.

This clone appeared a single time. The rearrangement uses TRBV9 and TRBJ1-4; D is uncertain. V lost 0 bases, J lost 10 bases, and 13 bases lay in between. Looked up from germline, CDR1 is SGDLS and CDR2 is YYNGEE. CDR3 length equals 14 residues. CDR3 in amino acids: CASSVEGRRGKLFF. CDR3 DNA: TGTGCCAGCAGCGTAGAGGGCCGTCGGGGAAAACTGTTTTTT.